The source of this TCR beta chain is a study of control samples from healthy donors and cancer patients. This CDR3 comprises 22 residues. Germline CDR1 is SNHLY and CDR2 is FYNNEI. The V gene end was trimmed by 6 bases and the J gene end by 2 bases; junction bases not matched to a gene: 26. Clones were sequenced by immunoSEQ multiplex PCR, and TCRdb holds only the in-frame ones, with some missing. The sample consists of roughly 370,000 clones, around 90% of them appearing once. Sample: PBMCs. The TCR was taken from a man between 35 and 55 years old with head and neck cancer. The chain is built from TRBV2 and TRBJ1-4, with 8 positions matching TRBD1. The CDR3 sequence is CASRKRKTGEVLHQRTNEKLFF. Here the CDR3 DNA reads TGTGCCAGCAGAAAGCGGAAGACAGGGGAAGTACTCCATCAACGGACTAATGAAAAACTGTTTTTT.